Listed below are T cell receptor beta chains from one sample, sequenced in a study of shared clonotypes between healthy human individuals. TCRdb keeps only in-frame clones here, not all; method: immunoSEQ multiplex PCR. In the table there are some 2.3 million clones, 90% to 95% of which are singletons. Sequences were obtained from naive CD4+ T cells from PBMCs. These receptors originate from a man aged 18 to 30 in good health. Some clones in this sample may be carry-over from other donors' samples. CDR3s include the opening cysteine and the closing phenylalanine or tryptophan.

v_gene	j_gene	CDR3aa
TRBV27	TRBJ2-7	CASSQPWGGSRGEQYF
TRBV6-4	TRBJ2-1	CASSGPGNSNEQFF
TRBV7-2	TRBJ2-2	CASSQRSGVPTGELFF
TRBV5-6	TRBJ2-7	CASSLGQIYEQYF
TRBV5-6	TRBJ2-1	CASSTRDRGQGEQFF
TRBV2	TRBJ2-7	CASSENVPGLEQYF
TRBV6-6	TRBJ1-2	CASSRDRNYGYTF
TRBV5-1	TRBJ2-1	CASSLGQRSSYNEQFF
TRBV5-1	TRBJ2-2	CASSTGTANTGELFF
TRBV7-7	TRBJ2-1	CASSFGTGNEQFF